This T cell receptor beta chain was observed in a study of blood T cell repertoires in COVID-19. Study overall: T cells, B-cell-depleted T cells, or PBMCs supplied cDNA or gDNA.

The data were produced by immunoSEQ multiplex PCR, yet TCRdb's version contains in-frame clones alone and is incomplete. The sample lists about 460,000 clones, roughly nine tenths occurring once. CDR1 is KGHDR, CDR2 SFDVKD, per germline. V was pared by 4 bases and J by 1 base, with 3 bases of the junction left unmatched. The CDR3 runs 15 residues. The age range of participants was 18 to 89 years, with residence in about 25 US areas. Two negative PCRs, clearance, or symptom resolution were required of recovered Cohort 3 donors. This receptor was identified in a woman aged 55-75 years who had recovered from COVID-19. Sequencing was carried out using PBMCs or T cells enriched from blood (not recorded which). The chain has TRBV24-1 and TRBJ1-1; 9 bases align to TRBD1. The CDR3 sequence: CATSEGTGSNTEAFF. The CDR3 DNA follows: TGTGCCACCAGTGAAGGGACAGGGTCGAACACTGAAGCTTTCTTT.